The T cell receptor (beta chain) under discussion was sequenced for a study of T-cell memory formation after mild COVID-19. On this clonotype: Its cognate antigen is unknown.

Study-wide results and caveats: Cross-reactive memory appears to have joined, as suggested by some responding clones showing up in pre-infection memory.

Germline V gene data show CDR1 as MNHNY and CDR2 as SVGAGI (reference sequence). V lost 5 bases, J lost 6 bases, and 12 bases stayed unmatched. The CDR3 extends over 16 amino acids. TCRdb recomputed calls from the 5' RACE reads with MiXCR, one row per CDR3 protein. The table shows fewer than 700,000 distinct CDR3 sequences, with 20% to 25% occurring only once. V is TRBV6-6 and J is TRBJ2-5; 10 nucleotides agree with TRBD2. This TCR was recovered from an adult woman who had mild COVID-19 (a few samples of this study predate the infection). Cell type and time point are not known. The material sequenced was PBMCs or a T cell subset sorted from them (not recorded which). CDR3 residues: CASSPTSTSGYKTQYF. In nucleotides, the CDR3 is TGTGCCAGCAGTCCTACTTCGACTAGCGGGTATAAGACCCAGTACTTC.